The rows below give T cell receptor beta chains drawn from one sample of a study of shared clonotypes between healthy human individuals. This table comes from immunoSEQ multiplex PCR, and its TCRdb copy is limited to in-frame clones, with some not included. The data hold 1,100,000 or so clones, with approximately 78% observed a single time. The sequenced material came from memory CD4+ T cells from PBMCs. The origin of the receptors is a man aged 18 to 29 in good health. Some clones in this sample may be carry-over from other donors' samples. CDR3s include the opening cysteine and the closing phenylalanine or tryptophan. A D gene is named only where the DNA matches it firmly. The listing skips clone size in some rows; elsewhere it reads once, few, many or a size class.

>TRBD2|few|TRBV2|TRBJ2-1
CASHGTSGIVEQFF
TGTGCCAGCCACGGGACTAGCGGGATAGTTGAGCAGTTCTTC
>TRBD1|NA|TRBV18|TRBJ1-4
CASSPRGQGGAGEKLFF
TGTGCCAGCTCACCTCGTGGACAGGGGGGCGCCGGTGAAAAACTGTTTTTT
>NA|NA|TRBV18|TRBJ1-1
CASSLRGTEAFF
TGTGCCAGCTCCCTCAGGGGTACTGAAGCTTTCTTT
>TRBD2|NA|TRBV5-1|TRBJ2-3
CASSGWTSGGTNTQYF
TGCGCCAGCAGCGGGTGGACTAGCGGAGGCACGAATACGCAGTATTTT
>NA|NA|TRBV7-2|TRBJ1-4
CASSSQFGMQGSKLFF
TGTGCCAGCAGCTCCCAGTTTGGGATGCAGGGCTCAAAACTGTTTTTT
>TRBD1|NA|TRBV5-4|TRBJ2-7
CASSLARGQGTYEQYF
TGTGCCAGCAGCTTGGCGCGTGGACAGGGGACCTACGAGCAGTACTTC
>NA|NA|TRBV18|TRBJ2-7
CASSPRLTYEQYF
TGTGCCAGCTCACCACGGCTAACCTACGAGCAGTACTTC
>NA|once|TRBV7-1|TRBJ1-2
CASSFQGFGGYGYTF
TGTGCCAGCAGCTTTCAGGGGTTTGGGGGCTATGGCTACACCTTC
>NA|once|TRBV18|TRBJ2-7
CASSPLPGQSPYEQYF
TGTGCCAGCTCACCATTACCAGGACAGAGCCCCTACGAGCAGTACTTC
>NA|NA|TRBV5-4|TRBJ1-4
CASSQDQGLKKLFF
TGTGCCAGCAGCCAAGACCAGGGTCTTAAAAAACTGTTTTTT
>TRBD2|NA|TRBV28|TRBJ2-3
CASSLSAPGGTQYF
TGTGCCAGCAGTTTATCCGCCCCGGGAGGTACGCAGTATTTT
>NA|NA|TRBV5-4|TRBJ2-7
CASSFWTTNYEQYF
TGTGCCAGCAGCTTTTGGACAACAAATTACGAGCAGTACTTC
>NA|NA|TRBV27|TRBJ2-3
CASSSRLGTDTQYF
TGTGCCAGCAGTTCCCGACTAGGCACAGATACGCAGTATTTT
>NA|many|TRBV7-3|TRBJ2-1
CASSWGSRGNEQFF
TGTGCCAGCAGCTGGGGGTCAAGGGGCAATGAGCAGTTCTTC
>TRBD2|NA|TRBV6-6|TRBJ2-1
CASRPGLAGGDEQFF
TGTGCCAGCAGGCCGGGACTAGCGGGAGGCGATGAGCAGTTCTTC
>TRBD2|NA|TRBV6-6|TRBJ2-3
CASSYVGGRAQDTQYF
TGTGCCAGCAGTTACGTTGGCGGGAGGGCCCAGGATACGCAGTATTTT
>TRBD2|NA|TRBV15|TRBJ2-5
CATSRDWGSSGRGGKTQYF
TGTGCCACCAGCAGAGATTGGGGTTCGAGCGGGAGGGGTGGAAAGACCCAGTACTTC